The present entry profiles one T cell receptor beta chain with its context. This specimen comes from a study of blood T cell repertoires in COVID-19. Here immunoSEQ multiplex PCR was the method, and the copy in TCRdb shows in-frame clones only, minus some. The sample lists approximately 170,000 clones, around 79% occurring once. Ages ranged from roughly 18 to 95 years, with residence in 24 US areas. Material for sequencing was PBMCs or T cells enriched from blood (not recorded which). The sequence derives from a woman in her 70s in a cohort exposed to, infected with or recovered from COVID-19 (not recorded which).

The DNA for the CDR3 is TGTGCCAGTAGTATCCTTGGCGGGAGCTCCTACAATGAGCAGTTCTTC. Encoded protein: CASSILGGSSYNEQFF. The gene calls are TRBV19 and TRBJ2-1; 7 nucleotides agree with TRBD2. The trim removed 3 bases at V and 0 bases at J, leaving 5 bases unmatched. The CDR3 sequence is 16 residues long. In germline, CDR1 is LNHDA, CDR2 SQIVND (reference sequence). The complete variable domain, with remaining parts taken from reference TRBV19 and TRBJ2-1, reads DGGITQSPKYLFRKEGQNVTLSCEQNLNHDAMYWYRQDPGQGLRLIYYSQIVNDFQKGDIAEGYSVSREKKESFPLTVTSAQKNPTAFYLCASSILGGSSYNEQFFGPGTRLTVL.